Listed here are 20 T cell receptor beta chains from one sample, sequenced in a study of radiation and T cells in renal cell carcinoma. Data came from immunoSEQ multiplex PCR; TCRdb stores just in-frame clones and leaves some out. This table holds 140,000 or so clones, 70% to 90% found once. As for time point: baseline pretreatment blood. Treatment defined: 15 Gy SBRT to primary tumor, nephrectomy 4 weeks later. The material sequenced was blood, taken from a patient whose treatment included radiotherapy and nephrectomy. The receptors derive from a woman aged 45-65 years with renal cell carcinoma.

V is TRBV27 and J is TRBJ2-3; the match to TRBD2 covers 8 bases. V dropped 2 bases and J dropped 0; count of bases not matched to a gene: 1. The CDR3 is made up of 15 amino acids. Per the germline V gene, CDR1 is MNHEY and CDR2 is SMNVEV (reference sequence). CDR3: CASSLTGGSTDTQYF. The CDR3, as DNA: TGTGCCAGCAGTTTAACGGGGGGGAGCACAGATACGCAGTATTTT.

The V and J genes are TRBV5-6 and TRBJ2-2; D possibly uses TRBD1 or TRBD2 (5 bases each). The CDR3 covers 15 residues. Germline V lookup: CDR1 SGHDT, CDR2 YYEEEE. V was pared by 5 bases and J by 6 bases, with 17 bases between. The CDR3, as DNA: TGTGCCAGCAGGGGGGTTTCCTCGACAGCCGGGGAGCTGTTTTTT. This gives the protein CASRGVSSTAGELFF.

The CDR3 here is CASSLTESSYNEQFF. The DNA for the CDR3 is TGTGCCAGCAGCTTAACCGAGAGCTCCTACAATGAGCAGTTCTTC. The rearrangement links TRBV9 to TRBJ2-1; the D is unclear. The CDR3 is made up of 15 amino acids. V lost 4 bases to trimming and J lost 0 bases, with 11 bases between them. Germline V gives CDR1 SGDLS, CDR2 YYNGEE.

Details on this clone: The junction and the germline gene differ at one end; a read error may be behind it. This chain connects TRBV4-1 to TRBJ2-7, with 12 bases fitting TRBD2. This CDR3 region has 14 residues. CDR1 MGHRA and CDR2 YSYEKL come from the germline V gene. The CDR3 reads CASSQDPTSGGPSF. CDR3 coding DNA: TGCGCCAGCAGCCAAGACCCCACTAGCGGGGGGCCATCCTTC.

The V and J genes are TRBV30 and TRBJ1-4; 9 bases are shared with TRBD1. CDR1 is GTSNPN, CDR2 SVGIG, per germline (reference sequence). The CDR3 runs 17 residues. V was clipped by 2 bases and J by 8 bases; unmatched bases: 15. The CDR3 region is CAWSPSPNRGHGEKLFF. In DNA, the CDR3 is TGTGCCTGGAGTCCTTCCCCTAACAGGGGGCATGGGGAAAAACTGTTTTTT.

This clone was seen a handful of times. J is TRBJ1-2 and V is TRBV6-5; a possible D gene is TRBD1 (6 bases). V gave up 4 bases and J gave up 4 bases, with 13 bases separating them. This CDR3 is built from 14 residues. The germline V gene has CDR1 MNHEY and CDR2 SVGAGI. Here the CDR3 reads CASSLGAGSYGYTF. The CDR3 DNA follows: TGTGCCAGCAGTTTGGGGGCCGGTAGCTATGGCTACACCTTC.

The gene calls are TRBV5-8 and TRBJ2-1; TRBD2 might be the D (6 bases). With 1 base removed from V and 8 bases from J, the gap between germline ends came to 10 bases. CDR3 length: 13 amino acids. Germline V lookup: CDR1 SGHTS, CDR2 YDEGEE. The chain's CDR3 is CASSLSRDYEQFF. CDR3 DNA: TGTGCCAGCAGCTTGAGCAGGGACTATGAGCAGTTCTTC.

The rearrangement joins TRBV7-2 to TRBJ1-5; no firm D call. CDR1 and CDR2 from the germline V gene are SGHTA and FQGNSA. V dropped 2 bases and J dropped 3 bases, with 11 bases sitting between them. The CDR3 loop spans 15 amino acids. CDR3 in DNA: TGTGCCAGCAGCTTAATGGTCAGAAACAATCAGCCCCAGCATTTT. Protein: CASSLMVRNNQPQHF. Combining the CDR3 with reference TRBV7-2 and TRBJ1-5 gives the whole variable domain GAGVSQSPSNKVTEKGKDVELRCDPISGHTALYWYRQSLGQGLEFLIYFQGNSAPDKSGLPSDRFSAERTGGSVSTLTIQRTQQEDSAVYLCASSLMVRNNQPQHFGDGTRLSIL.

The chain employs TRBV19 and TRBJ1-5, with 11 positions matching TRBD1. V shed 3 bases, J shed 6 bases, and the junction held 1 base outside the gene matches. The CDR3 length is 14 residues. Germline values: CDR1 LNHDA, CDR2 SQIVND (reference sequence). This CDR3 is CASSIGTGGQPQHF. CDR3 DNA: TGTGCCAGTAGTATCGGGACAGGGGGTCAGCCCCAGCATTTT.

CDR3 sequence: CASSFPTGGITEAFF. Written as DNA, the CDR3 is TGTGCCAGCAGCTTCCCGACAGGGGGCATCACTGAAGCTTTCTTT. V gene TRBV5-4 combines with J gene TRBJ1-1, with 10 nucleotides matching TRBD1. This CDR3 is 15 amino acids long. The V segment lost 2 bases and the J segment 4 bases; nucleotides outside the gene matches: 5. Germline CDR1 reads SGHNT; CDR2 reads YYREEE (reference sequence).

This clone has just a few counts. The CDR3 here is CASTLTGGGSPLHF. For the CDR3, the DNA is TGTGCCAGCACCCTAACAGGGGGCGGTTCACCCCTCCACTTT. The rearrangement uses TRBV5-4 and TRBJ1-6; 9 nucleotides line up with TRBD1. CDR3 size: 14 residues. Germline V gene lookup returns CDR1 SGHNT and CDR2 YYREEE (reference sequence). J lost 9 bases, V lost 6 bases, and 7 bases had no gene match.

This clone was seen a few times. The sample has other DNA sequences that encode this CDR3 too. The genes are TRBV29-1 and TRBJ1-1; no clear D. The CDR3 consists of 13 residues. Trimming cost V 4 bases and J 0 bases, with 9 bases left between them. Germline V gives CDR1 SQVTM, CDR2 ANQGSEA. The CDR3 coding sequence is TGCAGCGTTGTGCGGCAGCTGAACACTGAAGCTTTCTTT. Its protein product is CSVVRQLNTEAFF.

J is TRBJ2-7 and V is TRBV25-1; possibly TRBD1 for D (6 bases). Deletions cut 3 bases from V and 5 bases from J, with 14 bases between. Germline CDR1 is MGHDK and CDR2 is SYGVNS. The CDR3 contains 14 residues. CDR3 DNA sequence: TGTGCCAGCAGTGACTGGGGGCGAGGGGACGAGCAGTACTTC. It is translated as CASSDWGRGDEQYF.

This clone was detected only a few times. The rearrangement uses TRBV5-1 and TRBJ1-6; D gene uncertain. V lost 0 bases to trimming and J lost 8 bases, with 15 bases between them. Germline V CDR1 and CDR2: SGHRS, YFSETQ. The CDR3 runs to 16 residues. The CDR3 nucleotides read TGCGCCAGCAGCTTGGCCCCCGGGATAGTAGATTCACCCCTCCACTTT. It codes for CASSLAPGIVDSPLHF.

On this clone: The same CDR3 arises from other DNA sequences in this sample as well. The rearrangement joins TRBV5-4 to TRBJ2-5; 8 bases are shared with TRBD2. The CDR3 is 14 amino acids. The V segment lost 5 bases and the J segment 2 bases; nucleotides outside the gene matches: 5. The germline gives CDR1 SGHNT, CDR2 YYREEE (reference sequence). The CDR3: CASSLAGTQETQYF. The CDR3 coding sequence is TGTGCCAGCAGTTTAGCGGGGACGCAAGAGACCCAGTACTTC.

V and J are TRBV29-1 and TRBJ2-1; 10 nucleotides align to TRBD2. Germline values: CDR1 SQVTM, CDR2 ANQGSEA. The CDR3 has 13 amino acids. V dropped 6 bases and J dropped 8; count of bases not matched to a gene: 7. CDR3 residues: CSVQGLAEYEQFF. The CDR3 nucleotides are TGCAGCGTACAAGGACTAGCGGAATATGAGCAGTTCTTC.

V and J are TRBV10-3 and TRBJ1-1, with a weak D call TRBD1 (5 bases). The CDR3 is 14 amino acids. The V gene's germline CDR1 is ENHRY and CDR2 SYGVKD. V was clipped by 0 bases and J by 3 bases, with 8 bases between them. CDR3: CAISESTDYTEAFF. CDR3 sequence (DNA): TGTGCCATCAGTGAGTCGACAGATTACACTGAAGCTTTCTTT.

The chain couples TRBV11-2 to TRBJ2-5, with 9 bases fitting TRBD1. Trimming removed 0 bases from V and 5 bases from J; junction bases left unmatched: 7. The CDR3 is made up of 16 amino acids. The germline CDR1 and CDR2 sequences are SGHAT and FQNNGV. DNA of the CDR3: TGTGCCAGCAGCTTAGATAGGACAGGGGCGCGGGAGACCCAGTACTTC. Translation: CASSLDRTGARETQYF.

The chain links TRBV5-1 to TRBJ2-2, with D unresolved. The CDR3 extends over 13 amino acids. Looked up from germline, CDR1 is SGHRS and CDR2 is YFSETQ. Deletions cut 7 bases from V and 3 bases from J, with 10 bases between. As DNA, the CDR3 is TGCGCCAGCGCCCCTGGGGACACCGGGGAGCTGTTTTTT. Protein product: CASAPGDTGELFF.

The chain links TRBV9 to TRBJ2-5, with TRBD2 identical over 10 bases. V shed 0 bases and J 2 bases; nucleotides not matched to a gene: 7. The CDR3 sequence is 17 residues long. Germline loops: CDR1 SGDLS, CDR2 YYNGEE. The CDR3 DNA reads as TGTGCCAGCAGCGTAGGGGGCCTAGCGGGAGCACAAGAGACCCAGTACTTC. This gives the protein CASSVGGLAGAQETQYF. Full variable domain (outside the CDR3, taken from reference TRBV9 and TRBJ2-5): DSGVTQTPKHLITATGQRVTLRCSPRSGDLSVYWYQQSLDQGLQFLIQYYNGEERAKGNILERFSAQQFPDLHSELNLSSLELGDSALYFCASSVGGLAGAQETQYFGPGTRLLVL.